The T cell receptor (beta chain) under discussion was sequenced for a study of T cells after yellow fever vaccination. CDR1 and CDR2 from the germline V gene are SGHVS and FQNEAQ. Unmatched junction bases numbered 3, after V lost 4 bases and J lost 4 bases. The CDR3 extends over 13 amino acids. TCRdb re-derived calls from the 5' RACE reads in MiXCR, one entry per CDR3 protein. The data contain 250,000 to 400,000 distinct CDR3 sequences, about 4% of them singletons. The sample in question was PBMCs, obtained 5 days after the yellow fever booster vaccination. The chain links TRBV7-8 to TRBJ1-2, with 7 bases matching TRBD1. The receptor's source is a man aged 18 to 29 who received the YFV17D yellow fever vaccine. CDR3 nucleotide sequence: TGTGCCAGCAGCTACGACAGGGTCTATGGCTACACCTTC. Residues: CASSYDRVYGYTF.